This T cell receptor beta chain was recovered during a study of blood T cell repertoires in COVID-19. Background on the study: COVID-19 samples collected from the United States, Italy and Spain covered acute and convalescent phases. From T cells, B-cell-depleted T cells, or PBMCs came the material, which was cDNA or gDNA.

The CDR3 runs 17 residues. Germline CDR1 is KGHDR and CDR2 is SFDVKD. V was pared by 4 bases and J by 10 bases, with 9 bases of the junction left unmatched. In the authors' methods: The authors estimated nucleated cell counts from reference gene primer amplification. TCRdb keeps only in-frame clones here, not all; method: immunoSEQ multiplex PCR. V, J and clone size are those of that table, while D and trimming were read from the DNA. The table has around 70,000 clones, 65% to 85% seen once; the top ten hold about 4.8%. This TCR came from a woman of 80 years or more with active or convalescent COVID-19. J is TRBJ2-4 and V is TRBV24-1; 16 positions agree with TRBD2. The sample consisted of peripheral blood. CDR3 sequence: CATSDSGTSGGAYIQYF. The CDR3 bases are TGTGCCACCAGTGACTCCGGGACTAGCGGGGGGGCGTATATTCAGTACTTC.